This is a list of T cell receptor beta chains from one sample in a study of blood T cells in healthy people across ages. From the 5' RACE reads, TCRdb called clonotypes with MiXCR, one entry per CDR3 protein. The data show 1.4 million to 1.5 million distinct CDR3 sequences, with 42% seen just once and 6.5% to 10% held by the top ten. Sequencing was performed on blood. The receptor source for this set is a woman aged 18-29 years in good health. The CDR3 runs from the conserved cysteine through the conserved F or W. The D gene is left open where the match is weak. The size field is filled for only some rows; it gives once, few, many or a size class.

TRBV4-2	.	TRBJ2-2	TRBD2	TGTGCCAGCAGCCAAGGTGAACTAGCGGGGGGGCCGTTTACCGGGGAGCTGTTTTTT	CASSQGELAGGPFTGELFF
TRBV19	.	TRBJ2-7	.	TGTGCCAGTAGTGGAGCGTCCTACTACGAGCAGTACTTC	CASSGASYYEQYF
TRBV12-3/TRBV12-4	few	TRBJ2-1	TRBD2	TGTGCCAGCAGTTCCATAGCGGGGGGATACAATGAGCAGTTCTTC	CASSSIAGGYNEQFF
TRBV9	.	TRBJ2-1	.	TGTGCCAGCAGCGTGGGGGACTCGCTTCACTACGAGCAGTTCTTC	CASSVGDSLHYEQFF
TRBV2	.	TRBJ2-1	TRBD2	TGTGCCAGCAGCACCATAGGGACTAGCGGAATACAAAATGAGCAGTTCTTC	CASSTIGTSGIQNEQFF
TRBV20-1	few	TRBJ2-5	TRBD2	TGCAGTGCTAAGGGCGGGAGGGAACAAGAGACCCAGTACTTC	CSAKGGREQETQYF
TRBV5-5	few	TRBJ1-6	TRBD1	TGTGCCAGCAGCTCGCAGGGGGGATTTTATAATTCACCCCTCCACTTT	CASSSQGGFYNSPLHF
TRBV6-5	few	TRBJ2-1	.	TGTGCCAGCAGTGACTTCCCCAATGAGCAGTTCTTC	CASSDFPNEQFF
TRBV12-3/TRBV12-4	.	TRBJ2-7	.	TGTGCCAGCAGTTTCTCCCAGCAAGGCTTCAATGAGCAGTACTTC	CASSFSQQGFNEQYF
TRBV27	few	TRBJ2-1	TRBD2	TGTGCCAGCAGTTTCGCCCCGCTAGCGGACTTCTACAATGAGCAGTTCTTC	CASSFAPLADFYNEQFF
TRBV7-6	.	TRBJ2-5	.	TGTGCCAGCAGCACCCGGACAGAACAAGAGACCCAGTACTTC	CASSTRTEQETQYF
TRBV27	few	TRBJ2-2	.	TGTGCCATAAGACATAACACCGGGGAGCTGTTTTTT	CAIRHNTGELFF